What follows are 30 T cell receptor beta chains derived from one specimen sequenced in a study of blood T cell repertoires in COVID-19. Using immunoSEQ multiplex PCR, the repertoire was profiled, and TCRdb retains in-frame clones only, with some absent. The table includes 75,000 to 95,000 clones, about 83% detected once. Material for sequencing was peripheral blood. The receptor source for this set is a woman aged 60 to 75 with COVID-19, enrolled during active disease.

This chain uses TRBV4-1 with TRBJ2-1; TRBD2 agrees at 7 bases. This CDR3 is 15 amino acids long. Germline V lookup: CDR1 MGHRA, CDR2 YSYEKL. V lost 4 bases, J lost 3 bases, and 6 bases stayed unmatched. The CDR3 spells CASSPGGGRYNEQFF. The CDR3 DNA reads TGCGCCAGCAGCCCCGGGGGAGGGCGCTACAATGAGCAGTTCTTC.

This chain joins TRBV5-1 and TRBJ2-7; 7 bases map to TRBD1. Trimming took 10 bases from V and 4 from J; bases not matched to a gene: 8. The CDR3 contains 12 residues. Germline CDR1 SGHRS, CDR2 YFSETQ. CDR3 loop: CASSTGRYEQYF. CDR3 nucleotide sequence: TGCGCCTCATCGACAGGGCGGTACGAGCAGTACTTC.

J is TRBJ2-5 and V is TRBV5-4; D is uncertain. CDR3 length: 14 residues. CDR1 is SGHNT and CDR2 is YYREEE in the germline V gene (reference sequence). With 2 bases removed from V and 3 bases from J, the gap between germline ends came to 11 bases. In DNA form, the CDR3 reads TGTGCCAGCAGCTTCCCGCGGAGTGAAGAGACCCAGTACTTC. This codes for CASSFPRSEETQYF.

V gene TRBV27 combines with J gene TRBJ1-2; D ambiguous. Germline V gene data show CDR1 as MNHEY and CDR2 as SMNVEV (reference sequence). The CDR3 totals 12 residues. Deletions cut 5 bases from V and 2 bases from J, with 6 bases between. The CDR3 sequence is CASSPGNYGYTF. CDR3 bases: TGTGCCAGCAGTCCAGGCAACTATGGCTACACCTTC.

The chain employs TRBV11-1 and TRBJ1-6; tentatively, D is TRBD1 (5 bases). V was pared by 0 bases and J by 5 bases, with 8 bases between. The germline V gene encodes CDR1 SGHAT and CDR2 FQDESV (reference sequence). This CDR3 has 15 amino acids. The CDR3 region is CASSLAQGDNSPLHF. CDR3 sequence (DNA): TGTGCCAGCAGCTTAGCCCAGGGTGATAATTCACCCCTCCACTTT.

This clone has just one count. The chain recombines TRBV29-1 with TRBJ1-3; D ambiguous. The CDR3 consists of 14 residues. Trimming removed 6 bases from V and 0 bases from J, with 12 bases in between. From germline, CDR1 is SQVTM and CDR2 ANQGSEA. The CDR3, as DNA: TGCAGCGTGCTCGGACTGGACTCTGGAAACACCATATATTTT. It encodes CSVLGLDSGNTIYF.

The V gene is TRBV19, the J gene TRBJ1-3; no reliable D call. V shed 5 bases and J shed 5 bases, with 16 bases lying between them. This CDR3 comprises 15 residues. Looked up from germline, CDR1 is LNHDA and CDR2 is SQIVND (reference sequence). The chain's CDR3 is CASSLEATFRNTIYF. In DNA, the CDR3 is TGTGCCAGTAGTTTGGAGGCGACGTTCAGAAACACCATATATTTT.

V gene TRBV30 combines with J gene TRBJ1-1, with TRBD1 as a possible D gene (5 bases). Between the trimmed V and J ends, which lost 4 bases and 2 bases, there was a span of 11 bases. The V gene's germline CDR1 is GTSNPN and CDR2 SVGIG (reference sequence). The CDR3 is made up of 13 amino acids. The CDR3 protein is CAWNPDSNTEAFF. Written as DNA, the CDR3 is TGTGCCTGGAACCCCGACAGTAACACTGAAGCTTTCTTT.

The CDR3 is CASSLGGGETQYF. The CDR3 nucleotides read TGTGCCAGCAGCCTAGGGGGGGGAGAGACCCAGTACTTC. The V call is TRBV9, the J call TRBJ2-5; tentative D call: TRBD2 (7 bases). The CDR3 runs to 13 residues. Germline values: CDR1 SGDLS, CDR2 YYNGEE. Trimming removed 4 bases from V and 4 bases from J, with 11 bases in between.

This clone has only one observation. The rearrangement uses TRBV30 and TRBJ1-2; D call uncertain. The CDR3 length is 12 residues. The germline V and J ends were trimmed by 4 bases and 11 bases, with 17 bases remaining between them. Germline CDR1 reads GTSNPN; CDR2 reads SVGIG (reference sequence). CDR3 in amino acids: CAWKDEALWYTF. As DNA, the CDR3 is TGTGCCTGGAAAGATGAGGCGCTGTGGTACACCTTC.

This chain connects TRBV5-1 to TRBJ2-3; TRBD2 agrees at 9 bases. Germline V gene sequence: CDR1 SGHRS, CDR2 YFSETQ. This CDR3 is built from 15 residues. Trimming at V came to 0 bases and at J to 4 bases, leaving 3 bases not matched to a gene. The CDR3 reads CASSLGLADADTQYF. The DNA for the CDR3 is TGCGCCAGCAGCTTGGGACTAGCGGACGCAGATACGCAGTATTTT.

This clone appeared once. The chain couples TRBV19 to TRBJ2-7, with D perhaps TRBD1 (5 bases). The CDR3 is 15 residues long. The germline V and J ends were trimmed by 0 bases and 1 base, with 10 bases remaining between them. Germline CDR1 LNHDA, CDR2 SQIVND (reference sequence). As DNA, the CDR3 is TGTGCCAGTAGTATAGATGGTGACAGTTCCTACGAGCAGTACTTC. Translation: CASSIDGDSSYEQYF. Variable domain in full (rest from reference TRBV19 and TRBJ2-7): DGGITQSPKYLFRKEGQNVTLSCEQNLNHDAMYWYRQDPGQGLRLIYYSQIVNDFQKGDIAEGYSVSREKKESFPLTVTSAQKNPTAFYLCASSIDGDSSYEQYFGPGTRLTVT.

The chain carries TRBV6-6 and TRBJ1-1; D not resolved. The germline V gene encodes CDR1 MNHNY and CDR2 SVGAGI (reference sequence). The CDR3 totals 14 residues. Trimming took off 0 bases at V and 7 bases at J, with 12 bases between the two ends. In nucleotides, the CDR3 is TGTGCCAGCAGTTACTCCTTGGTAGGGAGTGAAGCTTTCTTT. As protein: CASSYSLVGSEAFF.

The rearrangement links TRBV5-5 to TRBJ1-6; 10 positions agree with TRBD1. V shed 4 bases and J 8 bases; nucleotides not matched to a gene: 6. The CDR3 is made up of 15 amino acids. The germline gives CDR1 SGHKS, CDR2 YYEKEE (reference sequence). CDR3 amino acids: CASSAEGQGYSPLHF. CDR3 DNA sequence: TGTGCCAGCAGCGCAGAGGGACAGGGGTATTCACCCCTCCACTTT.

The V call is TRBV3-1 (or the pseudogene TRBV3-2), the J call TRBJ2-1, with D perhaps matching TRBD2 (6 bases). CDR1 and CDR2 from the germline V gene are LGHDT and YNNKEL (reference sequence). V was trimmed by 2 bases and J by 7 bases, leaving 21 bases between them. This CDR3 has 17 residues. The CDR3 DNA sequence: TGTGCCAGCAGCCAAAAGGGCGCGGGGAACGTTTTTAATGAGCAGTTCTTC. Translating it yields CASSQKGAGNVFNEQFF.

This clone was counted a few times. V is TRBV6-2 or TRBV6-3 and J is TRBJ1-2, with D uncertain. CDR3 size: 13 residues. Looked up from germline, CDR1 is MNHEY and CDR2 is SVGEGT. V lost 3 bases and J 4 bases, leaving 9 bases between the germline ends. CDR3 coding DNA: TGTGCCAGCAGTTATGACGGGAGCTATGGCTACACCTTC. The encoded protein is CASSYDGSYGYTF.

V usage is TRBV11-2 and J usage is TRBJ1-3; D is perhaps TRBD1 (6 bases). Germline loops: CDR1 SGHAT, CDR2 FQNNGV. Trimming removed 4 bases from V and 0 bases from J, with 13 bases in between. There are 16 residues in the CDR3. The CDR3 sequence: CASSSLRGTSGNTIYF. In DNA form, the CDR3 reads TGTGCCAGCAGCTCCCTCAGGGGTACCTCTGGAAACACCATATATTTT.

The V and J genes are TRBV25-1 and TRBJ1-2; 10 bases line up with TRBD1. The CDR3 is 17 amino acids. Looked up from germline, CDR1 is MGHDK and CDR2 is SYGVNS. Trimming removed 4 bases from V and 2 bases from J; junction bases left unmatched: 10. The CDR3 is CASSAPRGTGANYGYTF. The CDR3 DNA follows: TGTGCCAGCAGTGCCCCAAGAGGGACAGGGGCGAACTATGGCTACACCTTC.

This clone was detected once. The chain carries TRBV7-8 and TRBJ1-6; 9 nucleotides align to TRBD1. The junction had 4 bases not matched to a gene; V was cut back by 0 bases and J by 7 bases. The CDR3 covers 16 residues. Germline V CDR1 and CDR2: SGHVS, FQNEAQ. CDR3 nucleotide sequence: TGTGCCAGCAGCTTAGCTGCAGGACAGGGGAATTCACCCCTCCACTTT. Its translation is CASSLAAGQGNSPLHF.

The chain uses TRBV2 and TRBJ2-1; 7 bases align to TRBD1. The CDR3 is 13 residues long. Germline V gene data show CDR1 as SNHLY and CDR2 as FYNNEI. V lost 6 bases and J lost 4; bases outside the gene matches: 3. The chain's CDR3 is CASRRQGYNEQFF. Here the CDR3 DNA reads TGTGCCAGCAGGAGACAGGGTTACAATGAGCAGTTCTTC.

The V call is TRBV30, the J call TRBJ1-4; TRBD1 is a possible D gene (5 bases). Per the germline V gene, CDR1 is GTSNPN and CDR2 is SVGIG (reference sequence). The CDR3 is 13 amino acids. Trimming left V 4 bases short and J 10 bases short, with 16 bases between. CDR3 bases: TGTGCCTGGACGGTGCTGGGGGGGGGAAAACTGTTTTTT. It encodes CAWTVLGGGKLFF.

The gene calls are TRBV11-3 and TRBJ2-5, with D possibly TRBD1 on 8 matching bases. CDR1 and CDR2 (germline): SGHNT, YENEEA. This CDR3 spans 16 amino acids. V lost 5 bases and J 2 bases, leaving 18 bases between the germline ends. Here the CDR3 DNA reads TGTGCCAGCAGCCTGAACAGGGGGGGATATCAAGAGACCCAGTACTTC. Translation: CASSLNRGGYQETQYF.

In this sample, this clone turned up a few times. The genes are TRBV7-2 and TRBJ1-2; TRBD1 aligns across 10 bases. The J segment lost 4 bases and the V segment lost 5 bases, leaving 10 bases of the junction unmatched. The CDR3 extends over 16 amino acids. The germline CDR1 and CDR2 sequences are SGHTA and FQGNSA. The CDR3 DNA follows: TGTGCCAGCAGCCCACCCCTGGGACAGGGGACCTATGGCTACACCTTC. Its translation: CASSPPLGQGTYGYTF.

The chain carries TRBV7-3 and TRBJ2-5; no definite D call. Germline values: CDR1 SGHTA, CDR2 FQGTGA. V was shortened by 5 bases and J by 1 base, with 8 bases between the two germline ends. There are 13 residues in the CDR3. CDR3 loop: CASSLMAQETQYF. The DNA for the CDR3 is TGTGCCAGCAGCCTTATGGCCCAAGAGACCCAGTACTTC.

V and J are TRBV19 and TRBJ1-5; TRBD1 matches 12 bases. The CDR3 has 18 amino acids. Germline CDR1 reads LNHDA; CDR2 reads SQIVND (reference sequence). J gave up 5 bases and V 1 base, and 9 bases lay outside the gene matches. The CDR3 nucleotides are TGTGCCAGTAGTATAGGCCCCGGGACAGGGGGCGCGTATCAGCCCCAGCATTTT. As protein: CASSIGPGTGGAYQPQHF.

CDR3 bases: TGTGCCAGCAGGGGCGGGGGTAATCAGCCCCAGCATTTT. Translated, it gives CASRGGGNQPQHF. The chain links TRBV27 to TRBJ1-5; weak D call: TRBD1 (5 bases). V lost 6 bases, J lost 4 bases, and 10 bases lay in between. The CDR3 totals 13 residues. Germline CDR1 MNHEY, CDR2 SMNVEV (reference sequence).

V and J are TRBV6-5 and TRBJ1-3; no definite D call. Germline V CDR1 and CDR2: MNHEY, SVGAGI. The CDR3 spans 15 residues. The ends were cut back, 4 bases at V and 0 bases at J, with 10 bases in the middle. The CDR3 DNA sequence: TGTGCCAGCAGTTTACGGTGGAGCTCTGGAAACACCATATATTTT. It yields the protein CASSLRWSSGNTIYF.

This sequence joins TRBV5-8 and TRBJ1-4, with D possibly matching TRBD1 (6 bases). Trimming pared 7 bases from V and 6 bases from J, leaving 16 bases between. CDR1 and CDR2 from the germline V gene are SGHTS and YDEGEE. The CDR3 is 14 amino acids. In DNA form, the CDR3 reads TGTGCCAGCTATACCCCAGGGGTTCATGAAAAACTGTTTTTT. It translates to CASYTPGVHEKLFF.

The rearrangement links TRBV5-1 to TRBJ2-2; weak D call: TRBD1 (6 bases). V was shortened by 2 bases and J by 0 bases, with 11 bases between the two germline ends. The CDR3 is made up of 16 amino acids. Germline CDR1 reads SGHRS; CDR2 reads YFSETQ. The CDR3 coding sequence is TGCGCCAGCAGCTTATTAGGGACAACGAACACCGGGGAGCTGTTTTTT. Its translation: CASSLLGTTNTGELFF.

The chain couples TRBV4-2 to TRBJ2-7, with 7 bases aligning to TRBD1. The V and J ends lost 0 bases and 7 bases, in that order; junction bases with no gene match: 6. The CDR3 has 14 amino acids. CDR1 and CDR2 from the germline V gene are LGHNA and YNFKEQ. This CDR3 is CASSQDVADREQYF. The CDR3 coding sequence is TGTGCCAGCAGCCAAGATGTGGCGGACAGGGAGCAGTACTTC.